These 26 T cell receptor beta chains came from one sample sequenced in a study of Ad26.COV2.S vaccination and SARS-CoV-2 variants (dated by TCRdb to the early 2020s). According to the study, the label for this sample's treatment or condition signals: around 19 received Ad26.COV2.S at low or high dose, single or two shots; 5 received placebo; per-sample allocation not given. For vaccine and placebo recipients, repertoires were sequenced using samples collected on day 63 after the first injection. Receptor amplification or capture employed the immunoSEQ multiplex PCR assay. The clones in this table, taken by TCRdb from immuneACCESS, are in-frame only. Not every clone is retained; where verified, under half of the shortfall comes from an unresolved V gene, and the cause of the rest is unknown. The sample data list 300,000 to 400,000 clones, and 80% to 90% of these were observed just once. 5% of the sample belongs to the ten largest clones.

Sequences were derived from peripheral blood, sampled in a trial of Ad26.COV2.S vaccine versus placebo. These receptors all stem from a person between 18 and 60 years old who received the Ad26.COV2.S COVID-19 vaccine or a placebo.

This sequence joins TRBV11-2 and TRBJ2-1; D is uncertain. There are 13 residues in the CDR3. Germline CDR1 is SGHAT and CDR2 is FQNNGV. The V and J ends lost 3 bases and 9 bases respectively, with 12 bases between them. CDR3 protein: CASSFPSQSEQFF. The CDR3 DNA is TGTGCCAGCAGCTTCCCCAGTCAATCTGAGCAGTTCTTC.

The CDR3 coding sequence is TGCGCCAGCAGCTTGACGGGGACTAGCAGAGAGCTGTTTTTT. It specifies CASSLTGTSRELFF. This chain uses TRBV5-1 with TRBJ2-2; 9 positions match TRBD2. This CDR3 spans 14 amino acids. The trim removed 1 base at V and 11 bases at J, leaving 6 bases unmatched. CDR1 is SGHRS, CDR2 YFSETQ, per germline. Using reference TRBV5-1 and TRBJ2-2 for the parts outside the CDR3, the full variable domain is KAGVTQTPRYLIKTRGQQVTLSCSPISGHRSVSWYQQTPGQGLQFLFEYFSETQRNKGNFPGRFSGRQFSNSRSEMNVSTLELGDSALYLCASSLTGTSRELFFGEGSRLTVL.

J is TRBJ1-2 and V is TRBV18, with TRBD1 matching over 8 bases. The CDR3 loop spans 14 amino acids. Germline V gene sequence: CDR1 KGHSH, CDR2 LQKENI. Trimming took 6 bases from V and 6 from J; bases not matched to a gene: 9. The CDR3 reads CASSHRMDRDGYTF. CDR3 sequence (DNA): TGTGCCAGCTCCCATCGGATGGACAGGGATGGCTACACCTTC.

The chain carries TRBV7-2 and TRBJ2-2, with D perhaps matching TRBD2 (7 bases). V was clipped by 7 bases and J by 4 bases, with 16 bases between them. This CDR3 is 15 amino acids long. Looked up from germline, CDR1 is SGHTA and CDR2 is FQGNSA. As DNA, the CDR3 is TGTGCCAGCATAGGGGGGGACTACCTCACCGGGGAGCTGTTTTTT. This sequence encodes CASIGGDYLTGELFF.

In this sample, this clone turned up once. The CDR3: CASSIVPGNTEAFF. CDR3 in DNA: TGTGCCAGTAGTATAGTACCAGGGAACACTGAAGCTTTCTTT. The gene calls are TRBV19 and TRBJ1-1; D not certain. Trimming cost V 1 base and J 1 base, with 7 bases left between them. The CDR3 sequence is 14 residues long. CDR1 and CDR2 (germline): LNHDA, SQIVND (reference sequence).

V and J are TRBV19 and TRBJ1-5; D is unclear. The length of the CDR3 is 15 residues. Trimming removed 0 bases from V and 2 bases from J, with 8 bases in between. Germline V gene sequence: CDR1 LNHDA, CDR2 SQIVND (reference sequence). The CDR3 DNA sequence: TGTGCCAGTAGTATAGACAGGTGGCGCAATCAGCCCCAGCATTTT. Its translation: CASSIDRWRNQPQHF.

The J gene is TRBJ2-1, the V gene TRBV7-3; maybe TRBD2 (6 bases). This CDR3 has 15 amino acids. Germline CDR1 and CDR2: SGHTA and FQGTGA. Between the trimmed V and J ends, which lost 0 bases and 12 bases, there was a span of 18 bases. CDR3 loop: CASSLTGGLLSRQFF. CDR3 in DNA: TGTGCCAGCAGCTTAACCGGGGGACTCCTCAGTCGGCAGTTCTTC.

This chain joins TRBV6-2 or TRBV6-3 and TRBJ1-1, with D possibly being TRBD1 (5 bases). CDR1 is MNHEY and CDR2 is SVGEGT in the germline V gene. There are 14 residues in the CDR3. V was shortened by 3 bases and J by 5 bases, with 13 bases between the two germline ends. The CDR3 protein is CASSYRYRGTEAFF. The CDR3 region has the DNA TGTGCCAGCAGTTATCGGTATCGGGGGACTGAAGCTTTCTTT.

The chain recombines TRBV25-1 with TRBJ1-2; D unclear. Germline V gene data show CDR1 as MGHDK and CDR2 as SYGVNS. Deletions cut 5 bases from V and 7 bases from J, with 8 bases between. The CDR3 totals 11 residues. The CDR3 here is CASSSHAGYTF. CDR3 nucleotide sequence: TGTGCCAGCAGTAGTCACGCTGGCTACACCTTC.

In this sample, this clone turned up once. Other DNA sequences in this specimen translate into the identical CDR3. The V call is TRBV5-1, the J call TRBJ2-2, with D maybe TRBD1 (6 bases). V was trimmed by 1 base and J by 1 base, leaving 11 bases between them. The CDR3 consists of 16 residues. The germline V gene has CDR1 SGHRS and CDR2 YFSETQ. CDR3 coding DNA: TGCGCCAGCAGCTTGACCGGGACAAGGAACACCGGGGAGCTGTTTTTT. Protein sequence: CASSLTGTRNTGELFF.

The chain carries TRBV2 and TRBJ1-1; D is perhaps TRBD1 (6 bases). Germline V CDR1 and CDR2: SNHLY, FYNNEI. With 6 bases removed from V and 2 bases from J, the gap between germline ends came to 10 bases. This CDR3 region has 13 residues. The CDR3 loop reads CASRLQGNTEAFF. The DNA for the CDR3 is TGTGCCAGCAGGCTACAGGGTAACACTGAAGCTTTCTTT. The variable domain in full, completed from reference TRBV2 and TRBJ1-1, reads EPEVTQTPSHQVTQMGQEVILRCVPISNHLYFYWYRQILGQKVEFLVSFYNNEISEKSEIFDDQFSVERPDGSNFTLKIRSTKLEDSAMYFCASRLQGNTEAFFGQGTRLTVV.

This chain links TRBV25-1 with TRBJ1-1; 9 nucleotides align to TRBD1. The ends lost 6 bases at V and 3 bases at J; junction bases unmatched: 5. The germline V gene has CDR1 MGHDK and CDR2 SYGVNS. The CDR3 runs 14 residues. CDR3 sequence: CASRQGAKDTEAFF. The CDR3 DNA reads as TGTGCCAGCAGACAGGGGGCGAAGGACACTGAAGCTTTCTTT.

This chain uses TRBV30 with TRBJ1-1; TRBD1 aligns across 9 bases. This CDR3 region has 13 residues. Germline values: CDR1 GTSNPN, CDR2 SVGIG (reference sequence). Trimming took 5 bases from V and 4 from J; bases not matched to a gene: 5. As DNA, the CDR3 is TGTGCCTGGTCAGGACAGGGGATCACTGAAGCTTTCTTT. Amino acid sequence: CAWSGQGITEAFF.

Only a few counts were recorded for this clone. The chain has TRBV6-5 and TRBJ2-5; 7 nucleotides agree with TRBD1. The germline gives CDR1 MNHEY, CDR2 SVGAGI. V lost 5 bases and J lost 4; bases outside the gene matches: 10. The CDR3 covers 15 residues. CDR3 in amino acids: CASSRRQGGVETQYF. CDR3 coding DNA: TGTGCCAGCAGTCGCCGACAGGGTGGGGTAGAGACCCAGTACTTC.

The rearrangement links TRBV11-2 to TRBJ2-5; D unresolved. This CDR3 comprises 13 residues. Germline V CDR1 and CDR2: SGHAT, FQNNGV. The ends were cut back, 4 bases at V and 0 bases at J, with 6 bases in the middle. The CDR3 loop is CASSWPNQETQYF. The CDR3 coding sequence is TGTGCCAGCAGCTGGCCTAACCAAGAGACCCAGTACTTC.

This clone has a handful of counts. The chain carries TRBV27 and TRBJ1-2; TRBD1 matches 7 bases. Germline V gene sequence: CDR1 MNHEY, CDR2 SMNVEV (reference sequence). There are 14 residues in the CDR3. V shed 7 bases, J shed 8 bases, and the junction held 13 bases outside the gene matches. CDR3 nucleotides: TGTGCCAGCAAGGAGTACTCAGGGGGTAGGGGCTACACCTTC. Amino acid sequence: CASKEYSGGRGYTF.

This chain uses TRBV28 with TRBJ1-3; the D is unclear. V was clipped by 3 bases and J by 1 base, with 13 bases between them. This CDR3 contains 16 residues. The germline V gene encodes CDR1 MDHEN and CDR2 SYDVKM. The CDR3 spells CASSFWGAESGNTIYF. CDR3 DNA: TGTGCCAGCAGTTTTTGGGGTGCGGAATCTGGAAACACCATATATTTT.

J is TRBJ2-7 and V is TRBV5-1; no clear D gene. Looked up from germline, CDR1 is SGHRS and CDR2 is YFSETQ. The CDR3 is 14 amino acids. Deletions cut 1 base from V and 6 bases from J, with 14 bases between. CDR3 in amino acids: CASSLNEYRSEQYF. CDR3 in DNA: TGCGCCAGCAGCTTGAATGAGTACCGGAGCGAGCAGTACTTC.

The CDR3 sequence is CASRIRGGNTEAFF. CDR3 DNA sequence: TGTGCCAGCAGAATCAGGGGAGGGAACACTGAAGCTTTCTTT. This chain joins TRBV19 and TRBJ1-1; maybe TRBD1 (6 bases). From germline, CDR1 is LNHDA and CDR2 SQIVND (reference sequence). This CDR3 contains 14 residues. The V and J ends lost 9 bases and 1 base respectively, with 15 bases between them.

The rearrangement joins TRBV5-5 to TRBJ2-1; TRBD1 is a possible D gene (5 bases). Trimming cost V 2 bases and J 2 bases, with 8 bases left between them. Germline values: CDR1 SGHKS, CDR2 YYEKEE (reference sequence). CDR3 length: 14 residues. The CDR3: CASSFQGTYNEQFF. The CDR3 DNA is TGTGCCAGCAGCTTCCAGGGTACCTACAATGAGCAGTTCTTC.

This clone was counted between two and nine times. The V gene is TRBV7-9, the J gene TRBJ1-3; the D is unclear. The CDR3 has 13 residues. Deletions cut 3 bases from V and 3 bases from J, with 6 bases between. Looked up from germline, CDR1 is SEHNR and CDR2 is FQNEAQ (reference sequence). The CDR3 protein is CASSFTGGNTIYF. CDR3 DNA: TGTGCCAGCAGCTTTACCGGTGGAAACACCATATATTTT.

The J gene is TRBJ1-2, the V gene TRBV19; 8 bases agree with TRBD1. V shed 6 bases, J shed 4 bases, and the junction held 7 bases outside the gene matches. Germline V gene sequence: CDR1 LNHDA, CDR2 SQIVND (reference sequence). The CDR3 has 14 amino acids. The CDR3 sequence is CASSGSGTGYGYTF. The DNA of the CDR3 is TGTGCCAGTAGCGGATCCGGGACAGGCTATGGCTACACCTTC.

This clone was observed a single time. V is TRBV28 and J is TRBJ2-2; no clear D. Germline CDR1 reads MDHEN; CDR2 reads SYDVKM. V lost 2 bases and J 4 bases, leaving 5 bases between the germline ends. The CDR3 spans 13 residues. CDR3 sequence: CASSLKITGELFF. The DNA of the CDR3 is TGTGCCAGCAGTTTAAAGATCACCGGGGAGCTGTTTTTT.

The V call is TRBV28, the J call TRBJ1-1, with 8 bases fitting TRBD1. CDR3 length: 16 amino acids. V gave up 3 bases and J gave up 5 bases; unmatched junction bases: 11. Per the germline V gene, CDR1 is MDHEN and CDR2 is SYDVKM. CDR3 nucleotide sequence: TGTGCCAGCAGTTTTGGCAGGGGGCGCGGAGATACTGAAGCTTTCTTT. Translating gives CASSFGRGRGDTEAFF.

V and J are TRBV2 and TRBJ1-5; TRBD1 is a possible D gene (5 bases). CDR1 and CDR2 (germline): SNHLY, FYNNEI. This CDR3 spans 13 amino acids. V lost 7 bases to trimming and J lost 5 bases, with 12 bases between them. The CDR3 spells CASNGRADQPQHF. In DNA, the CDR3 is TGTGCCAGCAATGGCAGGGCCGATCAGCCCCAGCATTTT.

The V call is TRBV5-1, the J call TRBJ2-7; D not certain. CDR3 length: 12 residues. Germline CDR1 SGHRS, CDR2 YFSETQ. V was shortened by 3 bases and J by 1 base, with 5 bases between the two germline ends. DNA of the CDR3: TGCGCCAGCAGCTCCGGATCCTACGAGCAGTACTTC. Protein product: CASSSGSYEQYF.